The 32 T cell receptor beta chains given below trace back to one sample, sequenced in a study of blood T cell repertoires in COVID-19. The method was immunoSEQ multiplex PCR; TCRdb's version includes in-frame clones alone and lacks a portion of them. Of under 300,000 clones listed, approximately 86% were seen once; the top ten hold about 7.1%. Sequencing was performed on peripheral blood. These receptors were collected from a woman aged 70 to 79 with active or convalescent COVID-19.

This chain connects TRBV6-2 or TRBV6-3 to TRBJ1-1; D remains unclear. Trimming stripped 4 bases from V and 0 bases from J, with 12 bases between. CDR3 length: 15 residues. Germline CDR1 and CDR2: MNHEY and SVGEGT. The CDR3 DNA follows: TGTGCCAGCAGTTTGGTGGGCCGGATGAACACTGAAGCTTTCTTT. It is translated as CASSLVGRMNTEAFF.

This sequence joins TRBV6-5 and TRBJ1-1; perhaps TRBD1 as D (6 bases). Per the germline V gene, CDR1 is MNHEY and CDR2 is SVGAGI. This CDR3 contains 14 residues. Trimming left V 6 bases short and J 1 base short, with 12 bases between. The CDR3 DNA reads as TGTGCCAGCAGAGTAAGACAGGAGAACACTGAAGCTTTCTTT. It translates to CASRVRQENTEAFF.

The table lists this clone with a count of one. Other DNA sequences of this sample code for an identical CDR3. The CDR3 DNA reads TGTGCCAGCAGCCCGACAGGTACAAACCAACCCCAGCATTTT. Translated, it gives CASSPTGTNQPQHF. V is TRBV7-6 and J is TRBJ1-5, with a weak D call TRBD1 (6 bases). The CDR3 totals 14 residues. Germline V CDR1 and CDR2: SGHVS, FNYEAQ. Trimming shortened V by 5 bases and J by 10 bases, and 18 bases separated the two germline ends.

The J gene is TRBJ1-2, the V gene TRBV5-8, with D possibly matching TRBD1 (5 bases). The CDR3 is made up of 15 amino acids. CDR1 SGHTS and CDR2 YDEGEE come from the germline V gene. V lost 4 bases to trimming and J lost 4 bases, with 17 bases between them. This chain's CDR3 is CASSDDWGGRYGYTF. In DNA form, the CDR3 reads TGTGCCAGCAGCGACGACTGGGGGGGACGCTATGGCTACACCTTC.

The V call is TRBV4-3, the J call TRBJ1-5; D is undetermined. The V end was cut by 0 bases, the J end by 5 bases, with 5 bases between. CDR3 size: 13 residues. Germline-derived CDR1 and CDR2 are LGHNA and YSLEER. CDR3 region: CASSQDGDQPQHF. DNA of the CDR3: TGCGCCAGCAGCCAAGATGGAGATCAGCCCCAGCATTTT.

The chain joins TRBV20-1 to TRBJ1-2; D is ambiguous. This CDR3 has 11 residues. Germline values: CDR1 DFQATT, CDR2 SNEGSKA (reference sequence). The V end was cut by 0 bases, the J end by 7 bases, with 6 bases between. CDR3 DNA sequence: TGCAGTGCTAGAGATCAGGTTGGCTACACCTTC. Amino acids: CSARDQVGYTF.

The CDR3 DNA follows: TGTGCCAGCAGTCAACCGGGGGGCACCGGGGAGCTGTTTTTT. It codes for CASSQPGGTGELFF. The chain uses TRBV11-2 and TRBJ2-2, with 7 bases matching TRBD2. The CDR3 runs to 14 residues. Trimming removed 6 bases from V and 4 bases from J; junction bases left unmatched: 5. From germline, CDR1 is SGHAT and CDR2 FQNNGV.

This clone has only one observation. This chain connects TRBV19 to TRBJ1-6; D remains unclear. V was pared by 5 bases and J by 7 bases, with 15 bases between. This CDR3 has 15 amino acids. The germline V gene has CDR1 LNHDA and CDR2 SQIVND (reference sequence). As DNA, the CDR3 is TGTGCCAGTAGTCCCCTCCTAGAGGAAAATTCACCCCTCCACTTT. This translates into CASSPLLEENSPLHF.

This clone occurred a few times. The CDR3 nucleotides read TGTGCCACTTCGGCCCCAGGGTCCACTGAAGCTTTCTTT. Protein product: CATSAPGSTEAFF. The chain has TRBV6-5 and TRBJ1-1; the D gene is possibly TRBD1 (5 bases). Germline lookup yields CDR1 MNHEY and CDR2 SVGAGI. V shed 10 bases and J shed 4 bases, with 16 bases lying between them. There are 13 residues in the CDR3.

CDR3: CASSSNSLTEAFF. DNA of the CDR3: TGTGCCAGCAGCTCGAACTCACTTACTGAAGCTTTCTTT. The chain is built from TRBV7-9 and TRBJ1-1; D is ambiguous. Germline CDR1 reads SEHNR; CDR2 reads FQNEAQ (reference sequence). Deletions cut 4 bases from V and 5 bases from J, with 11 bases between. CDR3 length equals 13 residues.

The chain joins TRBV19 to TRBJ2-1; 7 bases match TRBD1. In germline, CDR1 is LNHDA, CDR2 SQIVND (reference sequence). The CDR3 runs to 17 residues. V gave up 3 bases and J gave up 7 bases; unmatched junction bases: 15. The CDR3 nucleotides are TGTGCCAGTAGTATGATACACCCGACAGGGTTACCGAATGAGCAGTTCTTC. It is translated as CASSMIHPTGLPNEQFF.

The chain links TRBV2 to TRBJ1-5; D gene uncertain. The CDR3 loop spans 14 amino acids. The germline V gene has CDR1 SNHLY and CDR2 FYNNEI. With 11 bases removed from V and 2 bases from J, the gap between germline ends came to 16 bases. Written as DNA, the CDR3 is TGTGCCGGGAGCGGTCCCGAGGGCAATCAGCCCCAGCATTTT. Its protein is CAGSGPEGNQPQHF.

V usage is TRBV6-5 and J usage is TRBJ1-2, with 8 bases fitting TRBD1. Germline V CDR1 and CDR2: MNHEY, SVGAGI. Trimming at V came to 4 bases and at J to 4 bases, leaving 5 bases not matched to a gene. This CDR3 has 14 amino acids. In DNA form, the CDR3 reads TGTGCCAGCAGTTCGACAGGGGTACTCTATGGCTACACCTTC. Translation: CASSSTGVLYGYTF.

J is TRBJ1-2 and V is TRBV11-2, with 8 bases fitting TRBD1. Germline V gene data show CDR1 as SGHAT and CDR2 as FQNNGV. This CDR3 region has 15 residues. V gave up 1 base and J gave up 4 bases; unmatched junction bases: 5. The CDR3 sequence: CASSLGRTGSYGYTF. The CDR3 DNA reads as TGTGCCAGCAGCTTAGGGCGGACAGGGAGCTATGGCTACACCTTC.

V usage is TRBV7-2 and J usage is TRBJ2-4, with D tentatively TRBD1 (5 bases). The ends were cut back, 5 bases at V and 6 bases at J, with 17 bases in the middle. Germline V gene sequence: CDR1 SGHTA, CDR2 FQGNSA. The CDR3 loop spans 15 amino acids. The CDR3 region is CASSPVQGYGNIQYF. The DNA of the CDR3 is TGTGCCAGCAGCCCCGTGCAGGGTTACGGAAACATTCAGTACTTC.

The rearrangement links TRBV5-1 to TRBJ2-1; D not resolved. The V gene's germline CDR1 is SGHRS and CDR2 YFSETQ. Trimming left V 7 bases short and J 5 bases short, with 13 bases between. The CDR3 is 13 residues long. Here the CDR3 reads CASSTSVHNEQFF. The CDR3 coding sequence is TGCGCCAGCTCAACTTCTGTACACAATGAGCAGTTCTTC.

The chain has TRBV14 and TRBJ1-2; weak D call: TRBD1 (6 bases). With 5 bases removed from V and 0 bases from J, the gap between germline ends came to 19 bases. Germline V gene data show CDR1 as SGHDN and CDR2 as FVKESK. The CDR3 totals 17 residues. The CDR3 DNA sequence: TGTGCCAGCAGCAGCAGGGGCCCGAGGGCCCCTAACTATGGCTACACCTTC. This gives the protein CASSSRGPRAPNYGYTF. Combining the CDR3 with reference TRBV14 and TRBJ1-2 gives the whole variable domain EAGVTQFPSHSVIEKGQTVTLRCDPISGHDNLYWYRRVMGKEIKFLLHFVKESKQDESGMPNNRFLAERTGGTYSTLKVQPAELEDSGVYFCASSSRGPRAPNYGYTFGSGTRLTVV.

This clone was counted a few times. J is TRBJ1-1 and V is TRBV24-1, with D possibly TRBD1 on 5 matching bases. Trimming cost V 3 bases and J 13 bases, with 20 bases left between them. The CDR3 totals 14 residues. CDR1 and CDR2 from the germline V gene are KGHDR and SFDVKD. CDR3 residues: CATSDTGGPERVFF. The CDR3 coding sequence is TGTGCCACCAGTGATACCGGGGGACCCGAGAGGGTTTTCTTT.

The gene calls are TRBV19 and TRBJ1-4; possible D gene TRBD1, 5 bases. The CDR3 length is 17 residues. From germline, CDR1 is LNHDA and CDR2 SQIVND (reference sequence). With 0 bases removed from V and 3 bases from J, the gap between germline ends came to 14 bases. The CDR3 coding sequence is TGTGCCAGTAGTATAGATTTTTTCAGGGCACCTAATGAAAAACTGTTTTTT. It yields the protein CASSIDFFRAPNEKLFF.

Concerning this clone itself: The same CDR3 also results from other DNA sequences found in this sample. The V call is TRBV5-1, the J call TRBJ2-2, with D perhaps matching TRBD1 (6 bases). Germline assignment: CDR1 SGHRS and CDR2 YFSETQ. The CDR3 runs 13 residues. V was pared by 4 bases and J by 5 bases, with 9 bases between. This chain's CDR3 is CASSLQGTGELFF. The CDR3 coding sequence is TGCGCCAGCAGCCTTCAGGGGACCGGGGAGCTGTTTTTT.

This clone was seen once. This chain connects TRBV5-1 to TRBJ1-2, with TRBD1 as a possible D gene (5 bases). Germline loops: CDR1 SGHRS, CDR2 YFSETQ. V was shortened by 2 bases and J by 1 base, with 12 bases between the two germline ends. This CDR3 comprises 15 residues. CDR3 loop: CASSFGQNFNYGYTF. CDR3 DNA sequence: TGCGCCAGCAGCTTCGGACAAAATTTTAACTATGGCTACACCTTC.

CDR3 loop: CASSFGRGEKLFF. The CDR3 region has the DNA TGTGCCAGCAGTTTCGGGAGGGGTGAAAAACTGTTTTTT. The chain combines TRBV12-3 or TRBV12-4 with TRBJ1-4, with a weak D call TRBD1 (5 bases). This CDR3 has 13 amino acids. Trimming removed 3 bases from V and 7 bases from J, with 9 bases in between.

A single count supports this clone. The chain has TRBV6-4 and TRBJ2-3, with TRBD2 matching over 7 bases. Germline V gene lookup returns CDR1 MRHNA and CDR2 SNTAGT. Germline trimming cut 6 bases from V and 3 bases from J; bases unmatched to any gene: 9. The length of the CDR3 is 15 residues. This CDR3 reads CASSPRGVRTDTQYF. CDR3 coding DNA: TGTGCCAGCAGCCCTCGGGGGGTTCGGACAGATACGCAGTATTTT.

CDR3 DNA sequence: TGTGCCACCAGCAGAGAACTAGTCCCGTTTGAGGGGGCCTTCAAAAACATTCAGTACTTC. It specifies CATSRELVPFEGAFKNIQYF. The chain uses TRBV15 and TRBJ2-4; 7 positions agree with TRBD1. CDR1 and CDR2 (germline): LNHNV, YYDKDF (reference sequence). After removal of 0 bases from V and 3 bases from J, the junction contained 17 bases not matched to a gene. This CDR3 spans 20 amino acids.

The V and J genes are TRBV11-2 and TRBJ2-7, with 11 nucleotides matching TRBD2. The V segment lost 5 bases and the J segment 2 bases; nucleotides outside the gene matches: 5. The CDR3 extends over 15 amino acids. The germline gives CDR1 SGHAT, CDR2 FQNNGV. In nucleotides, the CDR3 is TGTGCCAGCAGCCAAAATAGCGGGGGGGCCTACGAGCAGTACTTC. Protein product: CASSQNSGGAYEQYF.

The gene calls are TRBV7-8 and TRBJ2-5; D is ambiguous. V dropped 4 bases and J dropped 5 bases, with 5 bases sitting between them. From germline, CDR1 is SGHVS and CDR2 FQNEAQ. The length of the CDR3 is 11 residues. The CDR3 DNA reads as TGTGCCAGCAGCTCCAGGGAGACCCAGTACTTC. It specifies CASSSRETQYF.

The V call is TRBV5-1, the J call TRBJ2-2, with 9 nucleotides matching TRBD2. The CDR3 loop spans 14 amino acids. Per the germline V gene, CDR1 is SGHRS and CDR2 is YFSETQ. Trimming cost V 1 base and J 6 bases; bases outside gene matches: 1. The CDR3 is CASSLRGGAGELFF. In DNA form, the CDR3 reads TGCGCCAGCAGCTTGCGCGGGGGGGCCGGGGAGCTGTTTTTT.

This chain uses TRBV18 with TRBJ1-3; 8 nucleotides line up with TRBD1. Germline V gives CDR1 KGHSH, CDR2 LQKENI. This CDR3 region has 12 residues. The junction had 2 bases not matched to a gene; V was cut back by 5 bases and J by 8 bases. The CDR3 DNA reads as TGTGCCAGCTCAGGACAGGGATACACCATATATTTT. Protein: CASSGQGYTIYF.

The chain recombines TRBV5-1 with TRBJ1-6; TRBD1 matches at 10 bases. The CDR3 sequence is 18 residues long. V shed 4 bases, J shed 7 bases, and the junction held 14 bases outside the gene matches. Germline V gene lookup returns CDR1 SGHRS and CDR2 YFSETQ. This CDR3 is CASSPRTPPGQGNSPLHF. The CDR3 DNA reads TGCGCCAGCAGCCCTAGAACGCCCCCGGGACAGGGGAATTCACCCCTCCACTTT.

With respect to this clone: Other DNA sequences within the sample encode an identical CDR3. The V and J genes are TRBV12-3 or TRBV12-4 and TRBJ1-1, with TRBD1 matching over 7 bases. Trimming cost V 3 bases and J 8 bases; bases outside gene matches: 6. The CDR3 totals 13 residues. The CDR3 DNA is TGTGCCAGCAGTTTGTTACGACAGGGCGAAGCTTTCTTT. Amino acids: CASSLLRQGEAFF.

V gene TRBV7-8 combines with J gene TRBJ2-1; a weak D match, TRBD2 (7 bases). The CDR3 has 15 residues. The germline CDR1 and CDR2 sequences are SGHVS and FQNEAQ. V was pared by 1 base and J by 6 bases, with 13 bases between. CDR3 loop: CASSLVVRGANEQFF. The CDR3, as DNA: TGTGCCAGCAGCTTAGTGGTTCGGGGGGCCAATGAGCAGTTCTTC. Looking up the rest from reference TRBV7-8 and TRBJ2-1 gives the full variable domain: GAGVSQSPRYKVAKRGQDVALRCDPISGHVSLFWYQQALGQGPEFLTYFQNEAQLDKSGLPSDRFFAERPEGSVSTLKIQRTQQEDSAVYLCASSLVVRGANEQFFGPGTRLTVL.

The chain carries TRBV6-5 and TRBJ2-7; 11 bases are shared with TRBD1. Germline V lookup: CDR1 MNHEY, CDR2 SVGAGI. This CDR3 region has 13 residues. V shed 7 bases, J shed 6 bases, and the junction held 5 bases outside the gene matches. The CDR3 sequence: CASTGQGAGEQYF. The CDR3 nucleotides read TGTGCCAGCACTGGACAGGGGGCGGGCGAGCAGTACTTC.